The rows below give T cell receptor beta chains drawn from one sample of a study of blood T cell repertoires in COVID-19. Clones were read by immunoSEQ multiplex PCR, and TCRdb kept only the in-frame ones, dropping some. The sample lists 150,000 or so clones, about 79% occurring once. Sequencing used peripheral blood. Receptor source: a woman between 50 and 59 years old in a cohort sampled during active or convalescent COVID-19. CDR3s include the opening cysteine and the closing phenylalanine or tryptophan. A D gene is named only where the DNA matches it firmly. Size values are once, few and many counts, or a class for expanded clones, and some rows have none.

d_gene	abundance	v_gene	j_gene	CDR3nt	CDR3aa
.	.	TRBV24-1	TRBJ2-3	TGTGCCACCAGTGATGAGGGAACAGATACGCAGTATTTT	CATSDEGTDTQYF
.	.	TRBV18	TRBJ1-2	TGTGCCAGCTCACCAGGGTTAGAAGCAGGGCCAAATGGCTACACCTTC	CASSPGLEAGPNGYTF
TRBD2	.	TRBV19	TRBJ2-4	TGTGCCAGTAGTAACACAGCGGGGGGTACGGCCAAAAACATTCAGTACTTC	CASSNTAGGTAKNIQYF
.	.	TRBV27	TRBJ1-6	TGTGCCAGCAGTTTATACAGCAATAATTCACCCCTCCACTTT	CASSLYSNNSPLHF
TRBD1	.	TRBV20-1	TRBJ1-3	TGCAGTGCTAGTCCTCTACAGGGGAGTGGAAACACCATATATTTT	CSASPLQGSGNTIYF
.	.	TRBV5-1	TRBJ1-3	TGCGCCAGCAGCCGCGACGGGTTCTCTGGAAACACCATATATTTT	CASSRDGFSGNTIYF
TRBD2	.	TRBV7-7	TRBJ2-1	TGTGCCAGCAGCTCTATAGCGGGGGGTTACAATGAGCAGTTCTTC	CASSSIAGGYNEQFF
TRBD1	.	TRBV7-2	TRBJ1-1	TGTGCCAGCAGCTTGGGTTCAGGGGGATCTGAAGCTTTCTTT	CASSLGSGGSEAFF
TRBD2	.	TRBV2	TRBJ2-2	TGTGCCAGCAGTGCGGGACTAGCCGGGGAGCTGTTTTTT	CASSAGLAGELFF
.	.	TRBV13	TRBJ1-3	TGTGCCAGCAGGGGGGGACTGATCTCTGGAAACACCATATATTTT	CASRGGLISGNTIYF
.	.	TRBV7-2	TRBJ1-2	TGTGCCAGCAGCTCGGGTGGGGGGAGCTATGGCTACACCTTC	CASSSGGGSYGYTF
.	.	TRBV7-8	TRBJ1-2	TGTGCCAGCAGTAACGTAGGAGTACTGAGTACGAATGGCTACACCTTC	CASSNVGVLSTNGYTF
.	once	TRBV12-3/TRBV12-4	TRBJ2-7	TGTGCCAGCAGCCTAGGACTATTTCAGCAGTACTTC	CASSLGLFQQYF
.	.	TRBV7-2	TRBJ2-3	TGTGCCAGCAGCCTAACCTATCCGGGCTACGGGGGAGATACGCAGTATTTT	CASSLTYPGYGGDTQYF
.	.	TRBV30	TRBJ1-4	TGTGCCTCCCCCGGGAGTTCGGGTGAAAAACTGTTTTTT	CASPGSSGEKLFF
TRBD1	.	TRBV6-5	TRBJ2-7	TGTGCCAGCAGGTCACCGGGACAGGGCACCTACGAGCAGTACTTC	CASRSPGQGTYEQYF
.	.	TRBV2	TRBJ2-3	TGTGCCAGCAAGTCAGGTTTGACAGATACGCAGTATTTT	CASKSGLTDTQYF
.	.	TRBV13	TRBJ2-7	TGTGCCAGCAGCTTACGAGGGAGCGCCTACGAGCAGTACTTC	CASSLRGSAYEQYF
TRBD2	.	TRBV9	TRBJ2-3	TGTGCCAGCAGCGATTCTAGCGGGGAATATACGCAGTATTTT	CASSDSSGEYTQYF
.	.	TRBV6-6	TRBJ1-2	TGTGCCAGCAGCAAAACTCGACAGGCTAACTATGGCTACACCTTC	CASSKTRQANYGYTF
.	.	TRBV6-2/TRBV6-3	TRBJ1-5	TGTGCCAGCAGTAGACAGATCAATCAGCCCCAGCATTTT	CASSRQINQPQHF
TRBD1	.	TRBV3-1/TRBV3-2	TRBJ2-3	TGTGCCAGCAGCCAGTGGACAGGGGGCGCCACAGATACGCAGTATTTT	CASSQWTGGATDTQYF
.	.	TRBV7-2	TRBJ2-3	TGTGCCAGCAGCTTGAGCAGTCTTTTTTCTGGAGTGCAGTATTTT	CASSLSSLFSGVQYF
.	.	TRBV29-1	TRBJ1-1	TGCAGCGCACCGAAGCCAGGTCGGTGGACTGAAGCTTTCTTT	CSAPKPGRWTEAFF
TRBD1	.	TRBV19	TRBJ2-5	TGTGCCAGTAGTGTCGGGACAGGGAATGTGGAGACCCAGTACTTC	CASSVGTGNVETQYF
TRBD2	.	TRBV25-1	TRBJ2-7	TGTGCCAGCAGTGGACTAGCGGGGGCTCTACTCAGGGAGCAGTACTTC	CASSGLAGALLREQYF
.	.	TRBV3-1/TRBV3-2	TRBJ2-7	TGTGCCAGCAGCCAAGACAGGGACTTC	CASSQDRDF
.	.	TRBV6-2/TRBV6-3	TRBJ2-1	TGTGCCAGCAGCCGCCTGACTAGGTTCGATGAGCAGTTCTTC	CASSRLTRFDEQFF
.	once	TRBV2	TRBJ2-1	TGTGCCAGCAGGGAGGGGCTAGCTTCGTATTACAATGAGCAGTTCTTC	CASREGLASYYNEQFF
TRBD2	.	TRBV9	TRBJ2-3	TGTGCCAGCAGCCCCAGGAGTCTAGCGGAAACAGATACGCAGTATTTT	CASSPRSLAETDTQYF
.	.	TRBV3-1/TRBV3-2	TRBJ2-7	TGTGCCAGCAGCCAAGATGAGATTGAGCAGTACTTC	CASSQDEIEQYF
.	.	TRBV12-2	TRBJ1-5	TGTGCAAGTCGCTTCTTTCTTTCTCATGACAGATGCCCTGGGGAGCCCCAGCATTTT	CASRFFLSHDRCPGEPQHF
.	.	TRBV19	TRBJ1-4	TGTGCCAGTAGTATAGATCGTGCAACTAATGAAAAACTGTTTTTT	CASSIDRATNEKLFF
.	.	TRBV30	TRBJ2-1	TGTGCCTGGAGCCTCAGGGGTTTTGGGGCTACCTACAATGAGCAGTTCTTC	CAWSLRGFGATYNEQFF
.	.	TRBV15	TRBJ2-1	TGTGCCACCAGCAGGTCCCCCCTCTGGGGGGAATCCTACAATGAGCAGTTCTTC	CATSRSPLWGESYNEQFF
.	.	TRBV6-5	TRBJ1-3	TGTGCCAGCAGTTACTCACCGCTAAGCTCTGGAAACACCATATATTTT	CASSYSPLSSGNTIYF
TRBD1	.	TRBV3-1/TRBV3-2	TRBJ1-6	TGTGCCAGCAGCCTGGGACAGGGCGCCTCACCCCTCCACTTT	CASSLGQGASPLHF
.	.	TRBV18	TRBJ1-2	TGTGCCAGCTCACCACCCGGTCTGGGGGCGAGGGATGGCTACACCTTC	CASSPPGLGARDGYTF
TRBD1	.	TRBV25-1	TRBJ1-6	TGTGCCAGCCGGGGATCGGGACAGAGTAATTCACCCCTCCACTTT	CASRGSGQSNSPLHF
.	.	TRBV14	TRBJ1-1	TGTGCCAGCAGCCCACGGGCCGGGACAATGAACACTGAAGCTTTCTTT	CASSPRAGTMNTEAFF
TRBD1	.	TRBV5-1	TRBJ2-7	TGCGCCAGCAGCTTGGCCGCGGACAGGGGTTACGAGCAGTACTTC	CASSLAADRGYEQYF